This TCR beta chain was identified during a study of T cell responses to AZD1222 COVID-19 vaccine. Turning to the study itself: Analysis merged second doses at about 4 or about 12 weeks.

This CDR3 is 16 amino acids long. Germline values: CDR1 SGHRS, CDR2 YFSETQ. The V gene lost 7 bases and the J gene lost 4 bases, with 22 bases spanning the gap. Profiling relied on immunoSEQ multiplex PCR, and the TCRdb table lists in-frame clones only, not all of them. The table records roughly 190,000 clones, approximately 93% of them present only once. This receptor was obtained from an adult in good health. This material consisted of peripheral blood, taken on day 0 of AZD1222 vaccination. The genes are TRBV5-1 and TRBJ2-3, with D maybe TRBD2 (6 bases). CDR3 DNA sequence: TGCGCCAGCTCCTCAGATGGGAGGAGCGTCGCAGATACGCAGTATTTT. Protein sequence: CASSSDGRSVADTQYF. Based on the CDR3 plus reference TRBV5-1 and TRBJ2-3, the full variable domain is KAGVTQTPRYLIKTRGQQVTLSCSPISGHRSVSWYQQTPGQGLQFLFEYFSETQRNKGNFPGRFSGRQFSNSRSEMNVSTLELGDSALYLCASSSDGRSVADTQYFGPGTRLTVL.